The 32 T cell receptor beta chains below come from one sample, sequenced in a study of siplizumab effects on memory and regulatory T cells. Here immunoSEQ multiplex PCR was the method, and the copy in TCRdb shows in-frame clones only, minus some. The table includes tens of thousands of clones, 93% detected once. Specimen: CD8+ T cells sorted from blood. The receptors originated from a human donor in good health.

The chain combines TRBV12-5 with TRBJ2-2, with 8 positions matching TRBD1. The J segment lost 2 bases and the V segment lost 4 bases, leaving 9 bases of the junction unmatched. The V gene's germline CDR1 is LGHNT and CDR2 FRNRAP. The CDR3 spans 17 residues. The CDR3 spells CASGSPETGVNTGELFF. In DNA, the CDR3 is TGTGCTAGTGGTTCACCCGAGACAGGGGTCAACACCGGGGAGCTGTTTTTT.

The chain couples TRBV11-2 to TRBJ2-5; 10 bases map to TRBD2. Looked up from germline, CDR1 is SGHAT and CDR2 is FQNNGV. The CDR3 is 15 amino acids. V lost 2 bases and J lost 2; bases outside the gene matches: 2. CDR3 DNA: TGTGCCAGCAGCTTACTAGCGGGGGAACAAGAGACCCAGTACTTC. This codes for CASSLLAGEQETQYF. Drawing the rest from reference TRBV11-2 and TRBJ2-5, the complete variable domain is EAGVAQSPRYKIIEKRQSVAFWCNPISGHATLYWYQQILGQGPKLLIQFQNNGVVDDSQLPKDRFSAERLKGVDSTLKIQPAKLEDSAVYLCASSLLAGEQETQYFGPGTRLLVL.

The chain combines TRBV27 with TRBJ1-1; 9 positions match TRBD1. Germline V CDR1 and CDR2: MNHEY, SMNVEV (reference sequence). V lost 5 bases, J lost 0 bases, and 4 bases stayed unmatched. The CDR3 is 15 residues long. The chain's CDR3 is CASSHRQGVNTEAFF. DNA for the CDR3: TGTGCCAGCAGTCACCGACAGGGGGTGAACACTGAAGCTTTCTTT.

This chain uses TRBV9 with TRBJ1-2, with a weak D call TRBD1 (5 bases). This CDR3 comprises 15 residues. Germline CDR1 reads SGDLS; CDR2 reads YYNGEE. Trimming took off 4 bases at V and 4 bases at J, with 17 bases between the two ends. The CDR3 loop reads CASSSHDSRSYGYTF. The CDR3 bases are TGTGCCAGCAGCTCCCATGACAGCCGGAGCTATGGCTACACCTTC.

The chain has TRBV9 and TRBJ2-1; D may be TRBD2 (5 bases). Germline V gene sequence: CDR1 SGDLS, CDR2 YYNGEE. The ends were cut back, 4 bases at V and 5 bases at J, with 16 bases in the middle. This CDR3 is 15 amino acids long. The CDR3 loop is CASSPGLQNDNEQFF. The CDR3 bases are TGTGCCAGCAGCCCCGGACTCCAGAACGACAATGAGCAGTTCTTC.

The chain combines TRBV10-3 with TRBJ1-5; 9 nucleotides agree with TRBD1. V was pared by 2 bases and J by 6 bases, with 2 bases of the junction left unmatched. This CDR3 has 14 amino acids. Looked up from germline, CDR1 is ENHRY and CDR2 is SYGVKD. CDR3 protein: CAISETGGTQPQHF. DNA of the CDR3: TGTGCCATCAGTGAGACAGGGGGCACTCAGCCCCAGCATTTT.

J is TRBJ2-7 and V is TRBV29-1, with TRBD2 as a possible D gene (6 bases). The ends were cut back, 3 bases at V and 6 bases at J, with 21 bases in the middle. This CDR3 contains 15 residues. CDR1 and CDR2 from the germline V gene are SQVTM and ANQGSEA. CDR3 amino acids: CSVEGGGTALGEQYF. CDR3 nucleotide sequence: TGCAGCGTTGAGGGTGGTGGGACTGCCCTGGGCGAGCAGTACTTC.

The V and J genes are TRBV7-8 and TRBJ2-1; TRBD2 might be the D (5 bases). The CDR3 has 14 residues. Germline lookup yields CDR1 SGHVS and CDR2 FQNEAQ. V was shortened by 1 base and J by 9 bases, with 13 bases between the two germline ends. DNA of the CDR3: TGTGCCAGCAGCTTAGGAGCTGGGAGAGGTGAGCAGTTCTTC. Translation gives CASSLGAGRGEQFF. Complete variable domain (other parts from reference TRBV7-8 and TRBJ2-1): GAGVSQSPRYKVAKRGQDVALRCDPISGHVSLFWYQQALGQGPEFLTYFQNEAQLDKSGLPSDRFFAERPEGSVSTLKIQRTQQEDSAVYLCASSLGAGRGEQFFGPGTRLTVL.

The V call is TRBV29-1, the J call TRBJ1-1; D unclear. V lost 8 bases and J 0 bases, leaving 13 bases between the germline ends. The CDR3 is 13 residues long. The germline gives CDR1 SQVTM, CDR2 ANQGSEA. The CDR3 is CSPRLVMNTEAFF. For the CDR3, the DNA is TGCAGCCCACGACTAGTCATGAACACTGAAGCTTTCTTT.

A word on this clone: Other DNA sequences from this sample encode an identical CDR3 as well. Here the CDR3 DNA reads TGTGCCAGTAGTATGTGGGACAGCTCCTACGAGCAGTACTTC. Translation gives CASSMWDSSYEQYF. The rearrangement uses TRBV19 and TRBJ2-7; 7 bases are shared with TRBD1. The CDR3 length is 14 residues. J gave up 0 bases and V 3 bases, and 2 bases lay outside the gene matches. Germline CDR1 LNHDA, CDR2 SQIVND (reference sequence).

This rearrangement joins TRBV5-1 to TRBJ1-2; D may be TRBD1 (5 bases). The CDR3 sequence is 13 residues long. V was pared by 4 bases and J by 4 bases, with 11 bases between. Germline loops: CDR1 SGHRS, CDR2 YFSETQ. DNA for the CDR3: TGCGCCAGCAGCACGACAGTAAGCTATGGCTACACCTTC. Translated: CASSTTVSYGYTF.

The chain uses TRBV11-3 and TRBJ2-5; D possibly corresponds to TRBD1 (5 bases). The J call may be incorrect, as the DNA end agrees better with TRBJ2-7. From germline, CDR1 is SGHNT and CDR2 YENEEA. CDR3 length: 12 amino acids. Written as DNA, the CDR3 is TGTGCCAGCAGCTACACAGGCTACGAGCAGTACTTC. Translating gives CASSYTGYEQYF.

The chain links TRBV30 to TRBJ2-5; D ambiguous. The germline V and J ends were trimmed by 0 bases and 4 bases, with 15 bases remaining between them. Germline V CDR1 and CDR2: GTSNPN, SVGIG (reference sequence). This CDR3 is built from 15 residues. Written as DNA, the CDR3 is TGTGCCTGGAGTGTACTTGTTGGGGTGGGAGAGACCCAGTACTTC. Its protein product is CAWSVLVGVGETQYF.

J is TRBJ1-5 and V is TRBV13; D remains unclear. The V gene lost 4 bases and the J gene lost 0 bases, with 10 bases spanning the gap. Germline lookup yields CDR1 PRHDT and CDR2 FYEKMQ (reference sequence). The CDR3 length is 15 residues. In nucleotides, the CDR3 is TGTGCCAGCAGCTCTGGACGGAATAGCAATCAGCCCCAGCATTTT. This sequence encodes CASSSGRNSNQPQHF.

The chain links TRBV5-8 to TRBJ2-7; TRBD1 matches at 8 bases. Germline V gene lookup returns CDR1 SGHTS and CDR2 YDEGEE. Losses at the gene ends were 2 bases for V and 3 bases for J; bases not matched to a gene: 7. The CDR3 loop spans 15 amino acids. CDR3 in amino acids: CASSFPGTGDYEQYF. The CDR3, as DNA: TGTGCCAGCAGCTTCCCCGGGACAGGAGACTACGAGCAGTACTTC.

This sequence joins TRBV27 and TRBJ2-1; D might be TRBD1 (6 bases). The germline CDR1 and CDR2 sequences are MNHEY and SMNVEV (reference sequence). V was shortened by 4 bases and J by 6 bases, with 10 bases between the two germline ends. The CDR3 is 13 residues long. Written as DNA, the CDR3 is TGTGCCAGCAGTTCCCAGGGGTCCAATGAGCAGTTCTTC. As protein: CASSSQGSNEQFF.

V and J are TRBV6-6 and TRBJ2-7; 8 nucleotides align to TRBD1. V lost 5 bases, J lost 4 bases, and 7 bases stayed unmatched. The CDR3 covers 14 residues. CDR1 and CDR2 from the germline V gene are MNHNY and SVGAGI (reference sequence). The CDR3 sequence: CASSHGQGDYEQYF. CDR3 sequence (DNA): TGTGCCAGCAGTCACGGACAGGGTGATTACGAGCAGTACTTC.

The V and J genes are TRBV4-1 and TRBJ2-7; 7 bases align to TRBD1. CDR3 length: 13 residues. J lost 8 bases, V lost 3 bases, and 7 bases had no gene match. From germline, CDR1 is MGHRA and CDR2 YSYEKL. The CDR3 is CASSQEDRQKQYF. The CDR3 DNA is TGCGCCAGCAGCCAGGAGGACAGGCAAAAGCAGTACTTC.

This chain connects TRBV6-6 to TRBJ1-5, with TRBD1 matching 7 bases. V lost 6 bases to trimming and J lost 4 bases; unmatched junction nucleotides: 6. CDR1 and CDR2 (germline): MNHNY, SVGAGI (reference sequence). This CDR3 has 14 residues. CDR3 sequence: CASSRDSRNQPQHF. The CDR3 DNA is TGTGCCAGCAGCCGGGACAGCCGAAATCAGCCCCAGCATTTT.

V usage is TRBV6-6 and J usage is TRBJ2-7; D not certain. The CDR3 consists of 13 residues. Per germline, CDR1 MNHNY and CDR2 SVGAGI (reference sequence). V was clipped by 2 bases and J by 2 bases, with 7 bases between them. The CDR3 DNA reads as TGTGCCAGCAGTTACATCACGGCCTACGAGCAGTACTTC. Amino acids: CASSYITAYEQYF.

This clone was detected only once. V and J are TRBV10-3 and TRBJ2-7, with unresolved D. V was pared by 2 bases and J by 2 bases, with 4 bases between. CDR3 length equals 12 residues. Germline CDR1 is ENHRY and CDR2 is SYGVKD. The DNA of the CDR3 is TGTGCCATCAGTGAGGGCGCCTACGAGCAGTACTTC. It yields the protein CAISEGAYEQYF.

The chain combines TRBV5-6 with TRBJ2-7; D is unclear. Germline CDR1 SGHDT, CDR2 YYEEEE. The CDR3 spans 15 residues. Trimming shortened V by 4 bases and J by 1 base, and 15 bases separated the two germline ends. CDR3 amino acids: CASSPSGGRSYEQYF. CDR3 in DNA: TGTGCCAGCAGCCCGTCCGGTGGGCGATCCTACGAGCAGTACTTC.

In its sample, this clone was seen once. V is TRBV21-1 and J is TRBJ2-2; the table assigns TRBD2, which was not confirmed against the DNA. TRBV21-1 is a documented pseudogene. This CDR3 comprises 14 residues. The CDR3 DNA is TGTGCCGAACACGGGACTAGCATCGCCGGGGAGCTGTTTTTT. Translating it yields CAEHGTSIAGELFF.

V and J are TRBV6-1 and TRBJ1-5; no clear D. Between the trimmed V and J ends, which lost 2 bases and 0 bases, there was a span of 5 bases. Germline CDR1 reads MNHNS; CDR2 reads SASEGT. The length of the CDR3 is 14 residues. The CDR3 bases are TGTGCCAGCAGTGAAATAGGTAGCAATCAGCCCCAGCATTTT. Translating it yields CASSEIGSNQPQHF.

The chain is built from TRBV29-1 and TRBJ1-2; possible D gene TRBD1, 5 bases. The CDR3 has 14 residues. Germline lookup yields CDR1 SQVTM and CDR2 ANQGSEA. V gave up 3 bases and J gave up 8 bases, with 19 bases separating them. The CDR3 spells CSVEAGRVDRGYTF. The CDR3 bases are TGCAGCGTTGAGGCGGGCAGGGTTGATCGGGGCTACACCTTC.

The chain joins TRBV4-1 to TRBJ2-7; no clear D. Germline CDR1 and CDR2: MGHRA and YSYEKL. CDR3 length equals 15 residues. V lost 0 bases and J lost 0, with 9 bases in between. In DNA form, the CDR3 reads TGCGCCAGCAGCCAAGAGTCGCGTTACTCCTACGAGCAGTACTTC. Its protein is CASSQESRYSYEQYF.

This chain uses TRBV6-5 with TRBJ2-2; no definite D call. This CDR3 has 14 residues. CDR1 and CDR2 from the germline V gene are MNHEY and SVGAGI. The ends were cut back, 0 bases at V and 3 bases at J, with 5 bases in the middle. CDR3 sequence reads: CASSYSRYTGELFF. The CDR3 bases are TGTGCCAGCAGTTACTCACGGTACACCGGGGAGCTGTTTTTT.

The genes are TRBV4-1 and TRBJ1-1; TRBD1 is a possible D gene (5 bases). V was trimmed by 4 bases and J by 2 bases, leaving 14 bases between them. The CDR3 is 15 amino acids. Germline loops: CDR1 MGHRA, CDR2 YSYEKL. CDR3 residues: CASSPTGTANTEAFF. In nucleotides, the CDR3 is TGCGCCAGCAGCCCCACCGGGACGGCAAACACTGAAGCTTTCTTT.

Written as DNA, the CDR3 is TGTGCCAGCAGCTTAAGCGCGACAGGGGGAATCGAGACCCAGTACTTC. This sequence encodes CASSLSATGGIETQYF. This rearrangement joins TRBV7-3 to TRBJ2-5, with 9 bases identical to TRBD1. Germline CDR1 and CDR2: SGHTA and FQGTGA. J lost 5 bases, V lost 1 base, and 8 bases had no gene match. The CDR3 runs 16 residues. Based on the CDR3 plus reference TRBV7-3 and TRBJ2-5, the full variable domain is GAGVSQTPSNKVTEKGKYVELRCDPISGHTALYWYRQSLGQGPEFLIYFQGTGAADDSGLPNDRFFAVRPEGSVSTLKIQRTERGDSAVYLCASSLSATGGIETQYFGPGTRLLVL.

This sequence joins TRBV9 and TRBJ2-3, with 7 positions matching TRBD1. V lost 0 bases to trimming and J lost 2 bases; unmatched junction nucleotides: 15. Looked up from germline, CDR1 is SGDLS and CDR2 is YYNGEE. The CDR3 spans 19 residues. CDR3: CASSVGETGPYDTTDTQYF. The CDR3 region has the DNA TGTGCCAGCAGCGTAGGGGAGACAGGGCCATATGATACCACAGATACGCAGTATTTT.

This clone was seen a single time. V is TRBV5-4 and J is TRBJ2-7; TRBD2 agrees at 12 bases. Germline loops: CDR1 SGHNT, CDR2 YYREEE (reference sequence). The CDR3 runs to 13 residues. The V segment lost 10 bases and the J segment 7 bases; nucleotides outside the gene matches: 9. The CDR3 sequence: CAGWTSGAGEQYF. CDR3 nucleotides: TGTGCCGGCTGGACTAGCGGGGCGGGTGAGCAGTACTTC.

This sequence joins TRBV6-1 and TRBJ2-7; 8 bases map to TRBD2. Losses at the gene ends were 0 bases for V and 3 bases for J; bases not matched to a gene: 4. Germline CDR1 and CDR2: MNHNS and SASEGT. This CDR3 comprises 15 residues. The CDR3 reads CASSEAPSGYYEQYF. As DNA, the CDR3 is TGTGCCAGCAGTGAAGCCCCTAGCGGGTACTACGAGCAGTACTTC.